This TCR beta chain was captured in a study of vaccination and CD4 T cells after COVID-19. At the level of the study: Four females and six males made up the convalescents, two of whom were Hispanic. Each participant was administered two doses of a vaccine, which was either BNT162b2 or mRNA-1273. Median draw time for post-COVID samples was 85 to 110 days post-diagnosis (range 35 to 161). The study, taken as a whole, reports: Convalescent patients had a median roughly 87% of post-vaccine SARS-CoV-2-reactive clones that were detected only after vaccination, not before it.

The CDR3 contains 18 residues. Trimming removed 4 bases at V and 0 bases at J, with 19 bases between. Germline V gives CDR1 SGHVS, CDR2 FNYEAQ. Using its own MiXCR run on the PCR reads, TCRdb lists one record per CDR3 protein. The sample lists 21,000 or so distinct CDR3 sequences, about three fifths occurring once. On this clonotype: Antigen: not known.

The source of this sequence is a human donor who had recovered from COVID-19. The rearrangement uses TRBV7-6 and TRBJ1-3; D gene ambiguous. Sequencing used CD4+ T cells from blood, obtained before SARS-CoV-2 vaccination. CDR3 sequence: CASSSTSTGGVSGNTIYF. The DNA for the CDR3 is TGTGCCAGCAGCTCCACCAGTACCGGTGGGGTCTCTGGAAACACCATATATTTT.